This TCR beta chain was sequenced in a study of beta chain features in type 1 diabetes. Study background: Patients were similar to healthy donors in age and gender (as well as in cell yields). Summed over all samples, the examined sorted cells came to about 110 million. Broader study findings: In the patient group, naive, central memory and Treg TCRB repertoires seemed more alike than in the healthy donor group. TCRB CDR3 length was moderately but significantly reduced in all four CD4+ subsets of Type 1 diabetes patients.

V shed 0 bases, J shed 4 bases, and the junction held 4 bases outside the gene matches. There are 17 residues in the CDR3. CDR1 and CDR2 (germline): SGHRS, YFSETQ. About this clone itself: What it binds is not known.

Expressed TCRB transcripts were sequenced because the entire RNA isolate underwent reverse transcription. Some clones are missing from TCRdb's copy, which holds only in-frame ones; the method was immunoSEQ multiplex PCR. The table has some 350,000 clones, roughly 14% seen once; the top ten hold roughly 0.015%. Cells sorted by CD45RO/CCR7/CD25/CD127/CD95/CD27 comprised CD4+ naive, central memory, regulatory and stem cell-like memory cells. This receptor was obtained from a woman between 18 and 29 years old with type 1 diabetes. The sequenced sample was naive CD4+ T cells from blood. This chain links TRBV5-1 with TRBJ2-3; 14 bases fit TRBD2. DNA for the CDR3: TGCGCCAGCAGCTTGGCGCAGACTAGCGGGAGGGCAGATACGCAGTATTTT. Amino acid sequence: CASSLAQTSGRADTQYF.